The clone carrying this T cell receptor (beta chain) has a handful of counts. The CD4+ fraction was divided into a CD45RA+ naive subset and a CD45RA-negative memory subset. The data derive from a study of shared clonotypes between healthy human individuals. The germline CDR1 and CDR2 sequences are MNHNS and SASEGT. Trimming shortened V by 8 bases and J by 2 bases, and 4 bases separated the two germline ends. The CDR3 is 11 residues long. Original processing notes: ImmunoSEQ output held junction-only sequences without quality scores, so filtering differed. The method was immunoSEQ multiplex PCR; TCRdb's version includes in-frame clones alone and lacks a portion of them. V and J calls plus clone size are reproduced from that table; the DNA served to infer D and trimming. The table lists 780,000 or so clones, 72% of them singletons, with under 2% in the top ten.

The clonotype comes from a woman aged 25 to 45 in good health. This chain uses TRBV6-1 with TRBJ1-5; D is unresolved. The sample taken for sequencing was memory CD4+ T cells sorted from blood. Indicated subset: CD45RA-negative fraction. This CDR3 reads CASGGNQPQHF. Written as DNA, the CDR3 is TGTGCCAGCGGGGGCAATCAGCCCCAGCATTTT.